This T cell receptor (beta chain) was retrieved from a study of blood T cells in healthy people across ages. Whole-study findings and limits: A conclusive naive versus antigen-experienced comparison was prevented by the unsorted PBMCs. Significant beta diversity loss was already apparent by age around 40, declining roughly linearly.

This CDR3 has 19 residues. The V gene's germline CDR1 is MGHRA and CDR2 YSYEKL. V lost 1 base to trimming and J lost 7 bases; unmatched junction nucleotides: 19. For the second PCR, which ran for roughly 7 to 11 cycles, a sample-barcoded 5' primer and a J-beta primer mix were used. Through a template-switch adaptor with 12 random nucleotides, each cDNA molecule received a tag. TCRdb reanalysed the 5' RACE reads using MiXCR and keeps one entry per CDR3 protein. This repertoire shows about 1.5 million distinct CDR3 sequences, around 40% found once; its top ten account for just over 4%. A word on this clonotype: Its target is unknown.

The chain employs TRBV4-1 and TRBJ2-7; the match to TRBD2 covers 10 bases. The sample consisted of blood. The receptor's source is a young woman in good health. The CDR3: CASSQVFPGAGGSLSEQYF. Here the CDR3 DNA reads TGCGCCAGCAGCCAAGTTTTTCCTGGAGCGGGGGGGTCTTTGAGTGAGCAGTACTTC.